This TCR beta chain was identified during a study of spatial heterogeneity in lung cancer. Looking at the study overall: Samples were donated by 72 untreated early-stage non-small cell lung cancer patients. More beta-chain than alpha-chain sequences were consistently detected.

Time point given: blood at routine non-recurrence follow-up after resection. Unsorted whole RNA of tumor, nontumor lung or frozen PBMC was sequenced. This clonotype appeared many times. Its antigen is not known. A unique molecular identifier was carried by every single TCR cDNA molecule. Each CDR3 protein is one row after TCRdb ran MiXCR on the 5' RACE reads. The data show 45,000 to 65,000 distinct CDR3 sequences, around 6.7% seen once. Study-wide findings and caveats: Blood showed ubiquitous tumor TCRs more often at resection than at routine follow-up.

This TCR came from a female donor with early-stage non-small cell lung cancer. The input for sequencing was PBMCs, taken at follow-up.

The CDR3 DNA reads as TGCGCCAGCAGTTTCGATCCGGGACAGGGGAGCGATACGCAGTATTTT. It is translated as CASSFDPGQGSDTQYF. V is TRBV5-1 and J is TRBJ2-3; 10 bases fit TRBD1. V lost 5 bases and J lost 6; bases outside the gene matches: 12. The CDR3 spans 16 residues. Germline lookup yields CDR1 SGHRS and CDR2 YFSETQ.